The 16 T cell receptor beta chains presented below share a single source sample, sequenced in a study of cytomegalovirus exposure and HLA in healthy donors. The study ran its PCR with 60 Vbeta and 13 Jbeta primers. The method was immunoSEQ multiplex PCR; TCRdb's version includes in-frame clones alone and lacks a portion of them. The sample yields under 85,000 clones, around 79% seen once. The sample consisted of PBMCs. These receptors originate from a man aged 35 to 55 in good health and CMV-seronegative.

The rearrangement links TRBV6-5 to TRBJ2-5, with D maybe TRBD2 (6 bases). CDR1 is MNHEY, CDR2 SVGAGI, per germline. This CDR3 contains 15 residues. The germline V and J ends were trimmed by 0 bases and 7 bases, with 15 bases remaining between them. DNA for the CDR3: TGTGCCAGCAGTTACTCGCGGGATCCTGCAAGGACCCAGTACTTC. It specifies CASSYSRDPARTQYF.

This clone was seen more than once but under ten times. The chain combines TRBV5-1 with TRBJ2-2; tentative D call: TRBD1 (5 bases). Germline lookup yields CDR1 SGHRS and CDR2 YFSETQ. CDR3 length equals 15 residues. V was trimmed by 1 base and J by 2 bases, leaving 9 bases between them. CDR3 DNA: TGCGCCAGCAGCTTGACGACAGCCAACACCGGGGAGCTGTTTTTT. It is translated as CASSLTTANTGELFF.

This sequence joins TRBV7-9 and TRBJ2-2, with D possibly TRBD2 on 5 matching bases. Germline values: CDR1 SEHNR, CDR2 FQNEAQ (reference sequence). V gave up 1 base and J gave up 5 bases, with 8 bases separating them. CDR3 size: 14 residues. The DNA of the CDR3 is TGTGCCAGCAGCTTAGTACGGGATACCGGGGAGCTGTTTTTT. Its protein product is CASSLVRDTGELFF.

The CDR3 DNA sequence: TGTGCCAGCAGCTCTGAAAACAGGGTTTCAGGTGGCTACACCTTC. It is translated as CASSSENRVSGGYTF. This chain connects TRBV5-4 to TRBJ1-2; D is perhaps TRBD1 (6 bases). In germline, CDR1 is SGHNT, CDR2 YYREEE (reference sequence). V was clipped by 3 bases and J by 7 bases, with 19 bases between them. The length of the CDR3 is 15 residues.

The V and J genes are TRBV7-2 and TRBJ2-5; tentative D call: TRBD1 (5 bases). The closer fit of TRBJ2-7 to the DNA end suggests the J call may be wrong. The CDR3 has 14 amino acids. In germline, CDR1 is SGHTA, CDR2 FQGNSA. This chain's CDR3 is CASSLRLTGYEQYF. Written as DNA, the CDR3 is TGTGCCAGCAGCTTAAGGCTCACAGGTTACGAGCAGTACTTC.

This clone has just one count. CDR3 in amino acids: CASSLVLAGTGSYEQYF. The CDR3 region has the DNA TGTGCCAGCAGCTTAGTTCTAGCGGGAACGGGCTCCTACGAGCAGTACTTC. The chain combines TRBV7-8 with TRBJ2-7, with 9 bases fitting TRBD2. V shed 1 base, J shed 0 bases, and the junction held 7 bases outside the gene matches. The CDR3 is made up of 17 amino acids. Germline CDR1 SGHVS, CDR2 FQNEAQ.

The gene calls are TRBV6-5 and TRBJ1-5; 9 nucleotides line up with TRBD1. CDR1 is MNHEY, CDR2 SVGAGI, per germline. CDR3 length equals 14 residues. Trimming took 6 bases from V and 4 from J; bases not matched to a gene: 4. The CDR3 DNA reads TGTGCCAGCAGGACAGGGGGGGGAAATCAGCCCCAGCATTTT. It is translated as CASRTGGGNQPQHF.

The chain is built from TRBV10-3 and TRBJ2-7, with TRBD1 identical over 10 bases. The germline gives CDR1 ENHRY, CDR2 SYGVKD. The CDR3 runs to 15 residues. The J segment lost 4 bases and the V segment lost 3 bases, leaving 6 bases of the junction unmatched. CDR3 sequence: CAISDRDRGMYEQYF. The CDR3 bases are TGTGCCATCAGTGACCGGGACAGGGGCATGTACGAGCAGTACTTC.

V is TRBV13 and J is TRBJ2-5, with D hard to call. TRBJ2-7 matches the DNA end more closely, so the J call is doubtful. The CDR3 runs to 12 residues. Germline values: CDR1 PRHDT, CDR2 FYEKMQ (reference sequence). CDR3 sequence reads: CASSPNTYEQYF. The CDR3 coding sequence is TGTGCCAGCAGCCCCAATACCTACGAGCAGTACTTC.

The V and J genes are TRBV29-1 and TRBJ2-3, with 7 bases lining up with TRBD2. Germline assignment: CDR1 SQVTM and CDR2 ANQGSEA. The CDR3 is made up of 14 amino acids. The V segment lost 7 bases and the J segment 2 bases; nucleotides outside the gene matches: 9. CDR3 residues: CSAGRTIPTDTQYF. The DNA for the CDR3 is TGCAGCGCCGGGAGGACAATACCCACAGATACGCAGTATTTT.

V and J are TRBV6-1 and TRBJ1-6; perhaps TRBD1 as D (5 bases). Trimming shortened V by 3 bases and J by 6 bases, and 9 bases separated the two germline ends. CDR3 length: 14 amino acids. CDR1 is MNHNS and CDR2 is SASEGT in the germline V gene. The chain's CDR3 is CASSERQGNSPLHF. The DNA of the CDR3 is TGTGCCAGCAGTGAGAGGCAGGGTAATTCACCCCTCCACTTT.

The V gene is TRBV5-4, the J gene TRBJ2-5; TRBD1 aligns across 7 bases. The CDR3 length is 15 residues. Trimming took 5 bases from V and 1 from J; bases not matched to a gene: 8. Per the germline V gene, CDR1 is SGHNT and CDR2 is YYREEE (reference sequence). CDR3 in DNA: TGTGCCAGCAGTTTCCCGGGACAGCGCCAAGAGACCCAGTACTTC. It codes for CASSFPGQRQETQYF.

The chain combines TRBV9 with TRBJ2-1; the D is unclear. Germline V gives CDR1 SGDLS, CDR2 YYNGEE. V shed 0 bases and J shed 7 bases, with 8 bases lying between them. The CDR3 loop spans 13 amino acids. The CDR3 coding sequence is TGTGCCAGCAGCGTAGTGGGCTTGAATGAGCAGTTCTTC. The encoded protein is CASSVVGLNEQFF.

The count of this clone is one. V and J are TRBV6-1 and TRBJ2-3; TRBD2 matches 7 bases. This CDR3 has 15 residues. CDR1 MNHNS and CDR2 SASEGT come from the germline V gene. J was trimmed by 0 bases and V by 0 bases; bases with no gene match: 0. CDR3 sequence (DNA): TGTGCCAGCAGTGAAGCGCGGGAGAGCACAGATACGCAGTATTTT. It is translated as CASSEARESTDTQYF.

The sample holds one count of this clone. The chain links TRBV11-2 to TRBJ2-1; a weak D match, TRBD2 (6 bases). This CDR3 is built from 15 residues. Germline V gene sequence: CDR1 SGHAT, CDR2 FQNNGV. With 5 bases removed from V and 5 bases from J, the gap between germline ends came to 16 bases. CDR3 amino acids: CASSGRKRANNEQFF. The CDR3 DNA sequence: TGTGCCAGCAGCGGTAGGAAGCGGGCAAACAATGAGCAGTTCTTC.

V and J are TRBV11-2 and TRBJ2-7; possibly TRBD2 for D (6 bases). The CDR3 covers 14 residues. Germline V gives CDR1 SGHAT, CDR2 FQNNGV. The germline V and J ends were trimmed by 6 bases and 3 bases, with 15 bases remaining between them. CDR3 in amino acids: CASRTEGLGYEQYF. CDR3 nucleotide sequence: TGTGCCAGCAGGACGGAGGGCCTAGGCTACGAGCAGTACTTC.